This TCR beta chain derives from a study of OX40 agonist ivuxolimab in advanced cancers. Sequencing was performed with immunoSEQ multiplex PCR; in TCRdb, only in-frame clones are kept and a portion is missing. The sample includes approximately 87,000 clones, around 90% seen only once; the top ten take less than 5%. V gave up 0 bases and J gave up 3 bases; unmatched junction bases: 3. The CDR3 spans 15 residues. Germline CDR1 and CDR2: SGHRS and YFSETQ. The chain joins TRBV5-1 to TRBJ2-1; 7 nucleotides match TRBD2. This clonotype was obtained from an adult with an advanced solid tumor such as melanoma, head and neck, liver or kidney cancer. The sequencing used CD4+ or CD8+ T cells sorted from blood, collected in a trial of the OX40 agonist ivuxolimab. The CDR3 spells CASSLEGTNYNEQFF. DNA of the CDR3: TGCGCCAGCAGCTTGGAGGGGACTAACTACAATGAGCAGTTCTTC.